A selection of T cell receptor beta chains follows, all from one sample in a study of blood T cell repertoires in COVID-19. The table came from immunoSEQ multiplex PCR; TCRdb's copy has only in-frame clones and leaves some out. The sample has approximately 130,000 clones; about 90% are singletons. Sequencing was performed on peripheral blood. The receptors were gathered from a man in his forties or fifties with active COVID-19. Each CDR3 is given with its conserved first and last residue. Each record gives: V gene, clone size, D gene, J gene, CDR3 DNA, CDR3 protein. A D gene is named only where the DNA matches it firmly. Clone size is shown for a subset of rows, as once, few, many or a class of expanded clone.

v_call: TRBV30; clone_size: once; d_call: TRBD2; j_call: TRBJ2-7; cdr3_nt: TGTGCCTGGACCATCGGGACTAGCGACGAGCAGTACTTC; cdr3_aa: CAWTIGTSDEQYF
v_call: TRBV27; clone_size: -; d_call: -; j_call: TRBJ2-1; cdr3_nt: TGTGCCAGCAGTCCAGGGTTCCATGAGCAGTTCTTC; cdr3_aa: CASSPGFHEQFF
v_call: TRBV15; clone_size: -; d_call: -; j_call: TRBJ2-2; cdr3_nt: TGTGCCACCAGCAGAGGGTTAGGGGGCACCGGGGAGCTGTTTTTT; cdr3_aa: CATSRGLGGTGELFF
v_call: TRBV5-1; clone_size: -; d_call: TRBD2; j_call: TRBJ2-5; cdr3_nt: TGCGCCAGCAGCCCCACGGGACTAGCGGGGGGAGAGACCCAGTACTTC; cdr3_aa: CASSPTGLAGGETQYF
v_call: TRBV28; clone_size: -; d_call: -; j_call: TRBJ1-2; cdr3_nt: TGTGCCAGCAGTCCCAGAGGGCGCGGAGCTGGGGACTATGGCTACACCTTC; cdr3_aa: CASSPRGRGAGDYGYTF
v_call: TRBV6-5; clone_size: -; d_call: TRBD1; j_call: TRBJ2-7; cdr3_nt: TGTGCCAGCAGTTATTTAAGGACAGGGTACGAGCAGTACTTC; cdr3_aa: CASSYLRTGYEQYF
v_call: TRBV25-1; clone_size: -; d_call: -; j_call: TRBJ1-6; cdr3_nt: TGTGCCAGCAGTGTCGCGGGGCCTTCACCCCTCCACTTT; cdr3_aa: CASSVAGPSPLHF
v_call: TRBV7-7; clone_size: -; d_call: -; j_call: TRBJ2-3; cdr3_nt: TGTGCCAGCAGCCGGGGGACGGACCTTAGCACAGATACGCAGTATTTT; cdr3_aa: CASSRGTDLSTDTQYF
v_call: TRBV2; clone_size: -; d_call: TRBD2; j_call: TRBJ2-3; cdr3_nt: TGTGCCAGCAGCGGGGGGTTAGATACGCAGTATTTT; cdr3_aa: CASSGGLDTQYF
v_call: TRBV10-3; clone_size: -; d_call: TRBD2; j_call: TRBJ2-3; cdr3_nt: TGTGCCATCAGTGCGCCGGGACTAGCGACCGTCACAGATACGCAGTATTTT; cdr3_aa: CAISAPGLATVTDTQYF
v_call: TRBV11-1; clone_size: -; d_call: -; j_call: TRBJ1-1; cdr3_nt: TGTGCCAGCAGCCTCGGGATGAACACTGAAGCTTTCTTT; cdr3_aa: CASSLGMNTEAFF
v_call: TRBV30; clone_size: -; d_call: -; j_call: TRBJ1-1; cdr3_nt: TGTGCCTGGAAGTCCGCAGGGGTCAACACTGAAGCTTTCTTT; cdr3_aa: CAWKSAGVNTEAFF
v_call: TRBV2; clone_size: -; d_call: TRBD2; j_call: TRBJ2-5; cdr3_nt: TGTGCCAGCAGTGCGGGACTAGTGGGGACCCAGTACTTC; cdr3_aa: CASSAGLVGTQYF
v_call: TRBV19; clone_size: few; d_call: TRBD2; j_call: TRBJ2-5; cdr3_nt: TGTGCCAGTAGTAAGGTAGCGGGGGGTCAAGAGACCCAGTACTTC; cdr3_aa: CASSKVAGGQETQYF